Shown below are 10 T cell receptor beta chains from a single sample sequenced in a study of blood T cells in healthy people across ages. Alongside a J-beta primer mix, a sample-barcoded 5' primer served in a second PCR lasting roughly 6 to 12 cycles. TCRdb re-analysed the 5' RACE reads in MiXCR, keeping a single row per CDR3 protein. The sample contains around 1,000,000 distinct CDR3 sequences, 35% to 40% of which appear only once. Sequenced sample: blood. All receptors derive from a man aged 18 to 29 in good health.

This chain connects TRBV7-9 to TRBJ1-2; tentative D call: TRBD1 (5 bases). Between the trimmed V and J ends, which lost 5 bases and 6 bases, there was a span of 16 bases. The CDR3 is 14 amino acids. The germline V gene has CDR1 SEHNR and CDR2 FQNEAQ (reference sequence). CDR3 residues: CASSPRESVNGYTF. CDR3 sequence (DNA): TGTGCCAGCAGCCCCAGGGAGTCGGTGAATGGCTACACCTTC.

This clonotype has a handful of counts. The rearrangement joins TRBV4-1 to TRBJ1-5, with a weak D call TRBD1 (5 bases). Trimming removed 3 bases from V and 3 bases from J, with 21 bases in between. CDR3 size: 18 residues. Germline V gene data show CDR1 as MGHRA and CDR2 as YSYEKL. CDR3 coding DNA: TGCGCCAGCAGCCACCCGGGGGGTACAACGTCGGTCAATCAGCCCCAGCATTTT. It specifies CASSHPGGTTSVNQPQHF.

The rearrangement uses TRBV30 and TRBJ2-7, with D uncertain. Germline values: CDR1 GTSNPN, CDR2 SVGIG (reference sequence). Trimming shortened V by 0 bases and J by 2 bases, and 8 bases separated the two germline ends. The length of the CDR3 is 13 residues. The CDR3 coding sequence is TGTGCCTGGAGTGTAGGGCAGGCCTACGAGCAGTACTTC. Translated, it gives CAWSVGQAYEQYF.

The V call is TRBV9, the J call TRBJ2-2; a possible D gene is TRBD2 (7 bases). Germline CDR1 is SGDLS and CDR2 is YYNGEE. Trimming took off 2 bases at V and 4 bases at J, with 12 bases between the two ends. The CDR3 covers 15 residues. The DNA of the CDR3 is TGTGCCAGCAGCGTCGGGGGGCCTATCACCGGGGAGCTGTTTTTT. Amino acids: CASSVGGPITGELFF.

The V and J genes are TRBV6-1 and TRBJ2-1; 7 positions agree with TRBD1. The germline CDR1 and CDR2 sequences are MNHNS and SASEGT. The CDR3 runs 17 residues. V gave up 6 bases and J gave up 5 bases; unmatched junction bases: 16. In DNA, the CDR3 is TGTGCCAGCAGCAAAATACAGACAGGGTTAGGGGACAATGAGCAGTTCTTC. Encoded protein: CASSKIQTGLGDNEQFF.

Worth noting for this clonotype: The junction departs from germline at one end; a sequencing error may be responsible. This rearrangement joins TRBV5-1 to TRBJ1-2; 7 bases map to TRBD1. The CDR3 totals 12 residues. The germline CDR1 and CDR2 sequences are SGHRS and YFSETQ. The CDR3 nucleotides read TGCGCCAGCAGCGATGGACAGGATGGTTACACCTTC. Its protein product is CASSDGQDGYTF.

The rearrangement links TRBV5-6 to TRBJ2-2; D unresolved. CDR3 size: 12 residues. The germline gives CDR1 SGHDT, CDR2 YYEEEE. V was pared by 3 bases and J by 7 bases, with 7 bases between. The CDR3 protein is CASSSGRGELFF. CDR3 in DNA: TGTGCCAGCAGCTCCGGGCGCGGGGAGCTGTTTTTT.

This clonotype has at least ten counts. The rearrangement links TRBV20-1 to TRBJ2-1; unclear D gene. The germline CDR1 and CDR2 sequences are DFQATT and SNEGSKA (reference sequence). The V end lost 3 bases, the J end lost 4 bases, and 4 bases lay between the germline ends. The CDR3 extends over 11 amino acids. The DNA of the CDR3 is TGCAGTGCTAGGCGGTACAATGAGCAGTTCTTC. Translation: CSARRYNEQFF.

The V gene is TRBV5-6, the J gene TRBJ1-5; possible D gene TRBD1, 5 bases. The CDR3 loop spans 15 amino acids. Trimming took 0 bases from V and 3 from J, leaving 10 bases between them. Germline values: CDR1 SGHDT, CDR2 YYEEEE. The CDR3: CASSLGREYNQPQHF. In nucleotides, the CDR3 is TGTGCCAGCAGCTTGGGCAGGGAATACAATCAGCCCCAGCATTTT.

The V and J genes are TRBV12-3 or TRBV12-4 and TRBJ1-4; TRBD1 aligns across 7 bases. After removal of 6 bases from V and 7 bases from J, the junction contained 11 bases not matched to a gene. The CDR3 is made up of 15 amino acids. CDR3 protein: CASRPNRGGAEKLFF. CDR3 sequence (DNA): TGTGCCAGCAGGCCTAACAGGGGAGGGGCTGAAAAACTGTTTTTT.